These T cell receptor beta chains were read from a single sample in a study of blood T cell repertoires in COVID-19. Assay: immunoSEQ multiplex PCR; the TCRdb copy retains only in-frame clones and omits some. Here the sample spans about 44,000 clones, around 93% being singletons. Sequenced input: peripheral blood. These receptors all come from a human donor in a cohort sampled during active COVID-19. Both conserved end residues are part of each CDR3.

j_gene	v_gene	CDR3aa
TRBJ2-1	TRBV2	CASSPGTSGASEQFF
TRBJ1-2	TRBV30	CASTPRTGPTGGYTF
TRBJ2-3	TRBV6-2/TRBV6-3	CASSYLREGKRDTQYF
TRBJ2-7	TRBV7-2	CASSLPGGLEQYF
TRBJ2-3	TRBV27	CASSLFPQRAGGDGTQYF
TRBJ1-6	TRBV5-5	CASSLASAGGGTLHF
TRBJ2-3	TRBV7-8	CASSFPRTGGTDTQYF
TRBJ1-6	TRBV7-9	CASSSTGNNSPLHF
TRBJ2-7	TRBV3-1/TRBV3-2	CASSLSIDRGSYEQYF
TRBJ2-5	TRBV6-5	CASTPDRGGTQYF
TRBJ1-5	TRBV5-5	CASSYRGGLEQPQHF
TRBJ2-1	TRBV9	CASSHDRGHWNEQFF
TRBJ2-1	TRBV7-3	CASSPGGSNEQFF
TRBJ2-1	TRBV15	CATSREATRGGEQFF
TRBJ2-7	TRBV28	CASSFRASVYEQYF
TRBJ1-1	TRBV30	CAWSGAGGAFF
TRBJ2-1	TRBV5-5	CASSLAWAGGSNEQFF
TRBJ1-2	TRBV7-2	CASSLVGRASGYTF
TRBJ2-3	TRBV11-2	CASSTRGGSTDTQYF
TRBJ1-2	TRBV4-1	CASSQTGQGGYGYTF